This T cell receptor (beta chain) was captured by sequencing in a study of siplizumab effects on memory and regulatory T cells. Study details: Mixed lymphocyte reactions came in pairs, receiving siplizumab at roughly 1 ug/mL or receiving no drug.

The study's findings and limits: The mean Treg-derived percentage of mappable alloreactive CD4+ clones was approximately 68% with siplizumab compared with 25% to 30% in controls.

Mixed lymphocyte reaction cells underwent more than five days of coculture at 37°C. Trimming took off 2 bases at V and 3 bases at J, with 7 bases between the two ends. The CDR3 loop spans 13 amino acids. Per the germline V gene, CDR1 is SGHAT and CDR2 is FQDESV (reference sequence). Libraries were prepared by immunoSEQ multiplex PCR; TCRdb keeps only in-frame clonotypes and omits some of them. Of about 3,400 clones in the sample, roughly 57% are singletons; the top ten hold 4.8%. Points on this clone: Its antigen is unidentified.

The gene calls are TRBV11-1 and TRBJ1-1; D call uncertain. The sequencing input was CFSE-low (dividing) CD4+ T cells sorted from an allogeneic mixed lymphocyte reaction. The source is a human donor in good health; the cells came from an allogeneic mixed lymphocyte reaction. For the CDR3, the DNA is TGTGCCAGCAGCTTAATGTCGGACACTGAAGCTTTCTTT. The encoded protein is CASSLMSDTEAFF.